The present TCR beta chain was sequenced within a study of blood T cell repertoires in COVID-19 (dated by TCRdb to 2018 to 2021). Notes on the research overall: Samples covering the acute and convalescent phases of COVID-19 were provided by collaborators in the United States, Italy and Spain. The samples were drawn from the first 160 participants of the ongoing ImmuneRACE study and from 950 to 1,500 subjects provided by 6 global collaborators. Nearly every sample came with metadata listing a de-identified subject ID, COVID-19 status, age in years and sex. The material from the prospective study consisted of cDNA or gDNA derived from T cells, B-cell-depleted T cells, or PBMCs. The repertoires were released in a freely available public database meant as a resource for research on the immune response to SARS-CoV-2. Where HLA class I and class II types were available, the types were taken from metadata supplied by the sample provider, not from assay-based typing. Subjects who had been exposed to COVID-19, were actively infected with it, or had recovered from it provided the deeply sampled blood TCRbeta repertoires that made up the dataset.

The study at large found these results: Clinical and demographic metadata were provided uncurated, with the amount varying by source and participant.

With regard to this clone: The antigen this receptor binds is unknown. There are no base qualities to consult, and no much larger clone falls within one base.

TCRbeta CDR3 regions were amplified from genomic DNA by means of the immunoSEQ Assay, a bias-controlled multiplex PCR. As for how the authors treated the data: The number of nucleated cells in each sample was estimated by amplification of reference gene primers within the assay. To quantify the absolute abundance of each unique TCRbeta CDR3 rearrangement, sequence reads were collapsed and filtered. Productive Simpson clonality was computed per sample as the square root of Simpson's diversity index over productive rearrangements. TCRdb took this table from immuneACCESS and kept in-frame rearrangements with V and J called. Such tables lack part of the clones; where checked against another copy, unresolved V genes explain under half of the gap, and the rest is unexplained. V and J calls and clone size are given by that table; D and trimming were obtained from the DNA. The sample table records about 160,000 clones; approximately 80% of these occur just once. About 10% of the sample comes from the top ten.

Each collaborating institution followed its own protocols to collect whole blood in K2EDTA tubes. Collaborator samples were shipped for TCRbeta analysis as frozen whole blood, isolated PBMCs, or DNA extracted from either sample type. From the cysteine up to the phenylalanine, the CDR3 has a length of 13 residues. Of all the DNA, just the CDR3 is kept, 39 bases in frame from base 1. The CDR1 and CDR2 encoded by the germline V gene are SNHLY and FYNNEI. Trimming takes 7 bases off V and 6 bases off J; junction bases not matched to a gene: 6. The sequence links TRBV2 to TRBJ1-2; 9 bases in the middle match TRBD1. This receptor was identified in a woman aged 80 or over with active or convalescent COVID-19. Sequencing was done on a sample of peripheral blood. The base sequence is TGTGCCAGCACTCCCGACAGGGGGAATGGCTACACCTTC. Its protein is CASTPDRGNGYTF. Extended through the reference TRBV2 and TRBJ1-2 proteins, this CDR3 yields the full variable domain: EPEVTQTPSHQVTQMGQEVILRCVPISNHLYFYWYRQILGQKVEFLVSFYNNEISEKSEIFDDQFSVERPDGSNFTLKIRSTKLEDSAMYFCASTPDRGNGYTFGSGTRLTVV.